Listed below are T cell receptor beta chains from one sample, sequenced in a study of blood T cell repertoires in COVID-19. The assay was immunoSEQ multiplex PCR, and TCRdb's table has in-frame clones only and misses some. The table has 240,000 or so clones, about 86% seen once; the top ten hold over 8%. The sample consisted of peripheral blood. The receptors here all came from a woman older than 75 with acute or convalescent COVID-19. The CDR3 runs from the conserved cysteine through the conserved F or W. Each record gives: J gene, V gene, D gene, clone size, CDR3 DNA, CDR3 protein. D genes are given only for firm matches. Not all rows give a size; the values are once, few, many and, for expanded clones, a class.

j_call: TRBJ2-2
v_call: TRBV18
d_call: NA
clone_size: NA
cdr3_nt: TGTGCCAGCTCACCAACAGGGTACACCGGGGAGCTGTTTTTT
cdr3_aa: CASSPTGYTGELFF

j_call: TRBJ2-3
v_call: TRBV2
d_call: TRBD2
clone_size: NA
cdr3_nt: TGTGCCAGCAGTGAAAGTAGCGGGGGACCAGATACGCAGTATTTT
cdr3_aa: CASSESSGGPDTQYF

j_call: TRBJ1-4
v_call: TRBV2
d_call: TRBD1
clone_size: NA
cdr3_nt: TGTGCCATCGCTCCGGACAGGAATAATGAAAAACTGTTTTTT
cdr3_aa: CAIAPDRNNEKLFF

j_call: TRBJ1-2
v_call: TRBV28
d_call: NA
clone_size: NA
cdr3_nt: TGTGCCAGCAGTAAATCCCCCGCGGGGCCGGGCGGCTACACCTTC
cdr3_aa: CASSKSPAGPGGYTF

j_call: TRBJ1-2
v_call: TRBV28
d_call: NA
clone_size: NA
cdr3_nt: TGTGCCAGCAGCTGGGCGGGTGGCTACACCTTC
cdr3_aa: CASSWAGGYTF

j_call: TRBJ1-4
v_call: TRBV30
d_call: NA
clone_size: NA
cdr3_nt: TGTGCCTGGAGTGTAAAACTAACTAATGAAAAACTGTTTTTT
cdr3_aa: CAWSVKLTNEKLFF

j_call: TRBJ1-1
v_call: TRBV19
d_call: NA
clone_size: NA
cdr3_nt: TGTGCCAGTAGCCTGCGGCAGGGGCCCGCTGAAGCTTTCTTT
cdr3_aa: CASSLRQGPAEAFF

j_call: TRBJ2-7
v_call: TRBV6-2/TRBV6-3
d_call: NA
clone_size: NA
cdr3_nt: TGTGCCAGCAGTTACGACCCAGGCCGATACTCCTACGAGCAGTACTTC
cdr3_aa: CASSYDPGRYSYEQYF

j_call: TRBJ2-7
v_call: TRBV5-1
d_call: TRBD1
clone_size: NA
cdr3_nt: TGCGCCAGCAGCCCCCGACAGGGCTTCGCCGAGCAGTACTTC
cdr3_aa: CASSPRQGFAEQYF

j_call: TRBJ2-1
v_call: TRBV5-5
d_call: TRBD2
clone_size: NA
cdr3_nt: TGTGCCAGCAGCTTGGTACTAGCGGGGGGCTACAATGAGCAGTTCTTC
cdr3_aa: CASSLVLAGGYNEQFF

j_call: TRBJ2-3
v_call: TRBV7-9
d_call: NA
clone_size: NA
cdr3_nt: TGTGCCAGCAGTTTACGGACTAAAGGCACAGATACGCAGTATTTT
cdr3_aa: CASSLRTKGTDTQYF

j_call: TRBJ2-1
v_call: TRBV9
d_call: TRBD2
clone_size: NA
cdr3_nt: TGTGCCAGCAGCGTAAGCGGGAGCTCCTACAATGAGCAGTTCTTC
cdr3_aa: CASSVSGSSYNEQFF

j_call: TRBJ2-1
v_call: TRBV28
d_call: NA
clone_size: NA
cdr3_nt: TGTGCCAGCAGTTCTCCAGGGGCTGGGAGCTCCTACAATGAGCAGTTCTTC
cdr3_aa: CASSSPGAGSSYNEQFF

j_call: TRBJ1-4
v_call: TRBV7-2
d_call: NA
clone_size: NA
cdr3_nt: TGTGCCAGCAGCTTAGAAGGGGTAGGAGAAAAACTGTTTTTT
cdr3_aa: CASSLEGVGEKLFF

j_call: TRBJ1-5
v_call: TRBV6-6
d_call: NA
clone_size: NA
cdr3_nt: TGTGCCAGCAGCCGGGATAGAGGCAATCAGCCCCAGCATTTT
cdr3_aa: CASSRDRGNQPQHF

j_call: TRBJ1-1
v_call: TRBV19
d_call: NA
clone_size: NA
cdr3_nt: TGTGCCAGTAGTATTTGGGGAGCCAACACTGAAGCTTTCTTT
cdr3_aa: CASSIWGANTEAFF

j_call: TRBJ1-1
v_call: TRBV5-6
d_call: NA
clone_size: NA
cdr3_nt: TGTGCCAGCAGCTGGGCCTTGGGGCCTATGAACACTGAAGCTTTCTTT
cdr3_aa: CASSWALGPMNTEAFF

j_call: TRBJ1-2
v_call: TRBV5-4
d_call: TRBD1
clone_size: NA
cdr3_nt: TGTGCCAGCAGCTCGGGAGGGACAGGGATATTCTATGGCTACACCTTC
cdr3_aa: CASSSGGTGIFYGYTF

j_call: TRBJ2-1
v_call: TRBV2
d_call: TRBD2
clone_size: NA
cdr3_nt: TGTGCCAGCTCTAGCGGGGGTTACAATGAGCAGTTCTTC
cdr3_aa: CASSSGGYNEQFF

j_call: TRBJ2-7
v_call: TRBV28
d_call: TRBD1
clone_size: NA
cdr3_nt: TGTGCCAGCAGTGTCCACAGGGGTCGGTACGAGCAGTACTTC
cdr3_aa: CASSVHRGRYEQYF

j_call: TRBJ2-5
v_call: TRBV2
d_call: TRBD1
clone_size: NA
cdr3_nt: TGTGCCAGCAGTGAACTAGGGACAGCCCAAGAGACCCAGTACTTC
cdr3_aa: CASSELGTAQETQYF

j_call: TRBJ1-3
v_call: TRBV9
d_call: NA
clone_size: NA
cdr3_nt: TGTGCCAGCAGCGTAGTGGGGGCTCAGGGAAACACCATATATTTT
cdr3_aa: CASSVVGAQGNTIYF

j_call: TRBJ1-2
v_call: TRBV5-8
d_call: NA
clone_size: NA
cdr3_nt: TGTGCCAGCAGCGTATTGGGGGGGCTTGGCTATGGCTACACCTTC
cdr3_aa: CASSVLGGLGYGYTF

j_call: TRBJ2-6
v_call: TRBV5-1
d_call: NA
clone_size: NA
cdr3_nt: TGCGCCAGCAGCTTGCGGGGCTCTGGGGCCAACGTCCTGACTTTC
cdr3_aa: CASSLRGSGANVLTF

j_call: TRBJ1-3
v_call: TRBV4-1
d_call: NA
clone_size: NA
cdr3_nt: TGCGCCAGCAGCCAGGAGACTGGAAACACCATATATTTT
cdr3_aa: CASSQETGNTIYF

j_call: TRBJ2-7
v_call: TRBV9
d_call: NA
clone_size: NA
cdr3_nt: TGTGCCAGCAGCGTTGGGCAGTCAAGCTCCTACGAGCAGTACTTC
cdr3_aa: CASSVGQSSSYEQYF

j_call: TRBJ2-2
v_call: TRBV5-1
d_call: NA
clone_size: NA
cdr3_nt: TGCGCCAGCAGCTTGGTGGGACAAACGAACACCGGGGAGCTGTTTTTT
cdr3_aa: CASSLVGQTNTGELFF

j_call: TRBJ2-6
v_call: TRBV19
d_call: NA
clone_size: NA
cdr3_nt: TGTGCCAGTAGCCCCACCCCGGGGAGCTCTGGGGCCAACGTCCTGACTTTC
cdr3_aa: CASSPTPGSSGANVLTF

j_call: TRBJ1-4
v_call: TRBV3-1/TRBV3-2
d_call: NA
clone_size: NA
cdr3_nt: TGTGCCAGCAGCCGCTACTCGTACACGGGGGGCAATGAAAAACTGTTTTTT
cdr3_aa: CASSRYSYTGGNEKLFF

j_call: TRBJ1-3
v_call: TRBV7-2
d_call: NA
clone_size: NA
cdr3_nt: TGTGCCAGCAGCTTCGGGACACGGCCCTCTGGAAACACCATATATTTT
cdr3_aa: CASSFGTRPSGNTIYF

j_call: TRBJ1-5
v_call: TRBV23-1
d_call: NA
clone_size: NA
cdr3_nt: TGCGCCAGCAGTCAATCGGGGGCCCAGCCCCAGCATTTT
cdr3_aa: CASSQSGAQPQHF

j_call: TRBJ2-2
v_call: TRBV18
d_call: NA
clone_size: few
cdr3_nt: TGTGCCAGCTCACCACAAGGGGCGAACACCGGGGAGCTGTTTTTT
cdr3_aa: CASSPQGANTGELFF

j_call: TRBJ2-2
v_call: TRBV7-8
d_call: TRBD2
clone_size: NA
cdr3_nt: TGTGCCAGCGCTTTTAGCGGGGCCGGGGAGCTGTTTTTT
cdr3_aa: CASAFSGAGELFF

j_call: TRBJ1-3
v_call: TRBV2
d_call: NA
clone_size: NA
cdr3_nt: TGTGCCAGCAAGCCGAGGACAGCCCTCTCTGGAAACACCATATATTTT
cdr3_aa: CASKPRTALSGNTIYF

j_call: TRBJ1-1
v_call: TRBV2
d_call: NA
clone_size: NA
cdr3_nt: TGTGCCAGCAGTGAACTAGGTGTCCGGGTGAACACTGAAGCTTTCTTT
cdr3_aa: CASSELGVRVNTEAFF

j_call: TRBJ2-1
v_call: TRBV5-1
d_call: TRBD2
clone_size: NA
cdr3_nt: TGCGCCCGCAGCTTGGGGCTAGCGGGGGGGCAGTTCTTC
cdr3_aa: CARSLGLAGGQFF

j_call: TRBJ1-6
v_call: TRBV12-3/TRBV12-4
d_call: NA
clone_size: NA
cdr3_nt: TGTGCCAGCAGTGAAACAGGTCCCCCTCACCTCCACTTT
cdr3_aa: CASSETGPPHLHF

j_call: TRBJ1-1
v_call: TRBV9
d_call: TRBD1
clone_size: NA
cdr3_nt: TGTGCCAGCAGCGTAGACGCAGGGGGGAACACTGAAGCTTTCTTT
cdr3_aa: CASSVDAGGNTEAFF

j_call: TRBJ1-2
v_call: TRBV7-2
d_call: TRBD1
clone_size: NA
cdr3_nt: TGTGCCAGCAGCTTAGGGGGACAGTCGGGCTACACCTTC
cdr3_aa: CASSLGGQSGYTF

j_call: TRBJ1-6
v_call: TRBV27
d_call: NA
clone_size: few
cdr3_nt: TGTGCCAGCAGTTTATCGGGCCCCACCAATTCACCCCTCCACTTT
cdr3_aa: CASSLSGPTNSPLHF

j_call: TRBJ1-4
v_call: TRBV3-1/TRBV3-2
d_call: NA
clone_size: NA
cdr3_nt: TGTGCCAGCAGCCAGACAGACGGGTTCGAAAAACTGTTTTTT
cdr3_aa: CASSQTDGFEKLFF

j_call: TRBJ1-4
v_call: TRBV27
d_call: TRBD1
clone_size: NA
cdr3_nt: TGTGCCAGCAGTTTGACAGGGCCCAGGGAAAAACTGTTTTTT
cdr3_aa: CASSLTGPREKLFF

j_call: TRBJ2-1
v_call: TRBV6-5
d_call: TRBD1
clone_size: few
cdr3_nt: TGTGCCAGCAGTACCGGGACAGGGGTCTACAATGAGCAGTTCTTC
cdr3_aa: CASSTGTGVYNEQFF

j_call: TRBJ1-2
v_call: TRBV7-9
d_call: NA
clone_size: NA
cdr3_nt: TGTGCCAGCAGCTTAAGCCTCTCGGGTGGCTACACCTTC
cdr3_aa: CASSLSLSGGYTF

j_call: TRBJ2-5
v_call: TRBV5-4
d_call: NA
clone_size: NA
cdr3_nt: TGTGCCAGCAGCCCGACTAGTACTTGGGAGACCCAGTACTTC
cdr3_aa: CASSPTSTWETQYF

j_call: TRBJ2-1
v_call: TRBV20-1
d_call: NA
clone_size: NA
cdr3_nt: TGCAGTGCTAGTCTGGGGGGGCGCGGGGATGAGCAGTTCTTC
cdr3_aa: CSASLGGRGDEQFF

j_call: TRBJ2-3
v_call: TRBV7-3
d_call: TRBD1
clone_size: NA
cdr3_nt: TGTGCCAGCAGCTTAGGACAGGGGACAGATACGCAGTATTTT
cdr3_aa: CASSLGQGTDTQYF

j_call: TRBJ1-2
v_call: TRBV27
d_call: TRBD1
clone_size: NA
cdr3_nt: TGTGCCAGCAGTTTGTCCGGGACAGGGTGGGGTGGCTACACCTTC
cdr3_aa: CASSLSGTGWGGYTF

j_call: TRBJ2-7
v_call: TRBV5-4
d_call: NA
clone_size: NA
cdr3_nt: TGTGCCAGCAGCCAACAGACAGGCTACGAGCAGTACTTC
cdr3_aa: CASSQQTGYEQYF

j_call: TRBJ1-6
v_call: TRBV7-2
d_call: TRBD1
clone_size: NA
cdr3_nt: TGTGCCAGCTCGCAGGGGGCGGGGGGGCGTTCACCCCTCCACTTT
cdr3_aa: CASSQGAGGRSPLHF

j_call: TRBJ1-2
v_call: TRBV19
d_call: TRBD1
clone_size: once
cdr3_nt: TGTGCCAGTAACCGACAGGGGGACTATGGCTACACCTTC
cdr3_aa: CASNRQGDYGYTF

j_call: TRBJ2-1
v_call: TRBV7-9
d_call: TRBD2
clone_size: NA
cdr3_nt: TGTGCCACCCTCCGAGGTCGGGGGGGCCGAGGGTATGAGCAGTTCTTC
cdr3_aa: CATLRGRGGRGYEQFF

j_call: TRBJ2-1
v_call: TRBV6-5
d_call: TRBD1
clone_size: NA
cdr3_nt: TGTGCCAGCAGCAACCGGGACAGGGGGCACAATGAGCAGTTCTTC
cdr3_aa: CASSNRDRGHNEQFF

j_call: TRBJ1-2
v_call: TRBV30
d_call: NA
clone_size: NA
cdr3_nt: TGTGCCTGGAGTGTATGGTCGGGTTATGGCTACACCTTC
cdr3_aa: CAWSVWSGYGYTF

j_call: TRBJ2-1
v_call: TRBV16
d_call: TRBD1
clone_size: once
cdr3_nt: TGTGCCAGCAGTCCCGGGACAGGGGGCTACAATGAGCAGTTCTTC
cdr3_aa: CASSPGTGGYNEQFF

j_call: TRBJ2-7
v_call: TRBV2
d_call: TRBD1
clone_size: NA
cdr3_nt: TGTGCCAGCAGCTTGACCGGGACAGGGAACGAGCAGTACTTC
cdr3_aa: CASSLTGTGNEQYF

j_call: TRBJ2-3
v_call: TRBV5-8
d_call: NA
clone_size: NA
cdr3_nt: TGTGCCAGCAGCTGGGGGGACCGGAGGCAGTATTTT
cdr3_aa: CASSWGDRRQYF

j_call: TRBJ2-7
v_call: TRBV6-6
d_call: TRBD1
clone_size: NA
cdr3_nt: TGTGCCAGCAGAATCACAGGGGAATCCTACGAGCAGTACTTC
cdr3_aa: CASRITGESYEQYF

j_call: TRBJ1-5
v_call: TRBV28
d_call: NA
clone_size: NA
cdr3_nt: TGTGCCAGCAGTCTTACCGGACAGTACCAGCCCCAGCATTTT
cdr3_aa: CASSLTGQYQPQHF

j_call: TRBJ2-2
v_call: TRBV3-1/TRBV3-2
d_call: NA
clone_size: NA
cdr3_nt: TGTGCCAGCAGCCAAAGCGGCACCGGGGAGCTGTTTTTT
cdr3_aa: CASSQSGTGELFF